The source of this T cell receptor (beta chain) is a study of OX40 agonist ivuxolimab in advanced cancers. Patients were excluded for autoimmune disease history or systemic immunosuppression. Libraries were prepared by immunoSEQ multiplex PCR; TCRdb keeps only in-frame clonotypes and omits some of them. The sample lists tens of thousands of clones, about 81% seen once, with about 2.4% in the top ten. Germline CDR1 is MNHEY and CDR2 is SVGAGI. Trimming at V came to 7 bases and at J to 9 bases, leaving 9 bases not matched to a gene. The CDR3 consists of 13 residues. This TCR was sampled from an adult with an advanced solid tumor such as melanoma, head and neck, liver or kidney cancer. The V call is TRBV6-5, the J call TRBJ2-3; 8 positions agree with TRBD2. Source: CD4+ or CD8+ T cells sorted from blood, taken in a trial of the OX40 agonist ivuxolimab. The CDR3 DNA sequence: TGTGCCAGCAACCTAGCGGGTGGGGGGACGCAGTATTTT. Translating it yields CASNLAGGGTQYF.